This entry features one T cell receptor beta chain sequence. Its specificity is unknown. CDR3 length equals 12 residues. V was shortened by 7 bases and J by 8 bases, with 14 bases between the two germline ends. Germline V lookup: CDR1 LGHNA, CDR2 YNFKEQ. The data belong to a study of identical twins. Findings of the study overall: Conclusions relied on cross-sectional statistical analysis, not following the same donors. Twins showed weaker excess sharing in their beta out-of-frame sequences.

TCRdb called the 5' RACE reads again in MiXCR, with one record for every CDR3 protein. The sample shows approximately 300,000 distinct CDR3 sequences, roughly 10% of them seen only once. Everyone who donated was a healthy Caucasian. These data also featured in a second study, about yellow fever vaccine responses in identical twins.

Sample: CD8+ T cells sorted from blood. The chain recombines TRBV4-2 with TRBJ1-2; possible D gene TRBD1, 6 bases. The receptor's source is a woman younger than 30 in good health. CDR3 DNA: TGTGCCAGCATCGCCCGGGGGGGCGGCTACACCTTC. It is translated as CASIARGGGYTF.